This T cell receptor beta chain was profiled in a study of blood T cell repertoires in COVID-19. Study in general: The origin of the acute and convalescent COVID-19 samples was the United States, Italy and Spain.

The CDR3 contains 15 residues. Trimming left V 4 bases short and J 1 base short, with 10 bases between. Germline CDR1 is MNHEY and CDR2 is SVGAGI. The repertoire was sequenced with immunoSEQ multiplex PCR; TCRdb's copy has only in-frame clones and lacks some. Of 350,000 to 400,000 clones in the sample, just over 90% were seen once. Exposed participants encountered a COVID-19 case during the 2 weeks preceding study entry. Sequencing was carried out using PBMCs or T cells enriched from blood (not recorded which). The receptor's source is a middle-aged woman who had been exposed to COVID-19. This rearrangement joins TRBV6-5 to TRBJ2-2; tentative D call: TRBD1 (6 bases). The CDR3 spells CASSSQGLNTGELFF. CDR3 sequence (DNA): TGTGCCAGCAGTTCACAGGGTTTGAACACCGGGGAGCTGTTTTTT.